This T cell receptor beta chain was recovered during a study of long-term antiretroviral therapy in people with HIV. Study observations and caveats: Diversity went up after ART and still fell short of transplant donor controls. Investigators report no available data on ART adherence, viral resistance or therapy changes.

A note on this clone: Its antigen is unknown.

From each donor, at least one pre-ART PBMC sample and at least two post-ART PBMC samples were obtained. HIV-positive participants were all treated in the United States. The CDR3 covers 14 residues. Germline CDR1 SGHRS, CDR2 YFSETQ. V lost 3 bases to trimming and J lost 5 bases, with 11 bases between them. Run at survey level, the immunoSEQ assay was version v3.0. Some clones are missing from TCRdb's copy, which holds only in-frame ones; the method was immunoSEQ multiplex PCR. The data show over 20,000 clones, about 88% seen once. The clonotype comes from a man in his 60s with HIV. V and J are TRBV5-1 and TRBJ1-4; possibly TRBD1 for D (6 bases). The sample here was unsorted PBMCs, taken 0.6 years after starting antiretroviral therapy. CDR3 coding DNA: TGCGCCAGCAGCTCCACACAGGGAAATGAAAAACTGTTTTTT. As protein: CASSSTQGNEKLFF.